The sequence of this T cell receptor beta chain was determined in a study of T cell repertoires in cytomegalovirus infection. Study overall: In the study, CMV epitopes included recently identified HLA-C-restricted and well-studied HLA-B-restricted ones. Signatures in public TCR beta sequences pointed to both CMV infection and matching HLA type. The study's findings and limits: Cumulative frequency of public TCR beta families picked out carriers of CMV plus the relevant HLA.

A word on this clonotype: Antigen specificity is unknown.

This CDR3 contains 13 residues. Trimming at V came to 10 bases and at J to 5 bases, leaving 11 bases not matched to a gene. From germline, CDR1 is MNHEY and CDR2 SMNVEV (reference sequence). TCRdb reprocessed the reads via MiXCR and lists one record per CDR3 protein. The sample shows roughly 120,000 distinct CDR3 sequences, approximately 28% of them seen only once. The chain links TRBV27 to TRBJ2-7; 7 bases match TRBD2. The TCR originated in a human donor in good health (CMV status not recorded). Some clones in this sample may be carry-over from other donors' samples. Sequenced material: CD8+ T cells from cultured PBMCs, taken from culture after CMV antigen stimulation. CDR3 DNA sequence: TGTGCCAACAGCGGGATTGGGAGCAACGAGCAGTACTTC. Translating gives CANSGIGSNEQYF.